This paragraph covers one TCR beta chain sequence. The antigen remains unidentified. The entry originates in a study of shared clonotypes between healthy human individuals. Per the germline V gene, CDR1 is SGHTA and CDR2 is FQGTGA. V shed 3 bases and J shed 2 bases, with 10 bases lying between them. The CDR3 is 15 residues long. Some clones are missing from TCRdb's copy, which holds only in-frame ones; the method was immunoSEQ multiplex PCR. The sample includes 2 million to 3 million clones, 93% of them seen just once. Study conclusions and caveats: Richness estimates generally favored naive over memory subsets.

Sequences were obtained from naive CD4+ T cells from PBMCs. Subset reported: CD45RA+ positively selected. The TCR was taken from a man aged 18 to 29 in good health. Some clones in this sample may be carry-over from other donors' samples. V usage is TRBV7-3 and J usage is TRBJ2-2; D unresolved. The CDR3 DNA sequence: TGTGCCAGCAGCTTGCTCCAGAGCAACACCGGGGAGCTGTTTTTT. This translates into CASSLLQSNTGELFF.